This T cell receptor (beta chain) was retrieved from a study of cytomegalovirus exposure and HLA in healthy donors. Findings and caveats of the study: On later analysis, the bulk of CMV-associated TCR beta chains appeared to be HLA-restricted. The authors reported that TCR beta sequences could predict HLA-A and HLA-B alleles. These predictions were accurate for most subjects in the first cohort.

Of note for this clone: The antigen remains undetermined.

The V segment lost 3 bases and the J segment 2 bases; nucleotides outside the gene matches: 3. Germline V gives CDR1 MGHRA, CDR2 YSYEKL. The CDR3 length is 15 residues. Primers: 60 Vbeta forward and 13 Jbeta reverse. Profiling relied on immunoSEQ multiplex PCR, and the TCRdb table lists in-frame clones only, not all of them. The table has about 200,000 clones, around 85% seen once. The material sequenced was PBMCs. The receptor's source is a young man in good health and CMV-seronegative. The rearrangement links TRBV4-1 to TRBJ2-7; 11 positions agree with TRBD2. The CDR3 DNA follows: TGCGCCAGCAGCCAGTTTAGCGGGGGGGCCTACGAGCAGTACTTC. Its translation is CASSQFSGGAYEQYF.